This T cell receptor (beta chain) was sequenced during a study of identical twins (dated by TCRdb to 2016 to 2018). For the wider study: To test whether fetal clonotypes persist, the study used deep sequencing on TCR alpha and beta repertoires from monozygotic twins, unrelated adults of various ages, and cord blood. To rule out contamination, replicate twin experiments were performed at different times with different library preparation protocols. Results and caveats for the whole study, not just this receptor: Compared with coincidental sharing between unrelated individuals, out-of-frame TCR alpha sequences shared between twins showed an excess of sequences with low generation probability. Recombination models systematically underestimated out-of-frame TCR alpha sharing in monozygotic twins but agreed with sharing between unrelated individuals. Zero-insertion analyses could be partly confounded by invariant T cells such as MAIT and iNKT, though diverse VJ usage argued against such confounding for most clonotypes. Because the same donors could not be followed over many years, conclusions were based on cross-sectional statistical analysis. Excess twin sharing in beta out-of-frame sequences was weaker because fewer shared sequences lowered the signal-to-noise ratio. Fewer insertions were carried by abundant cord blood beta clonotypes; a weaker similar trend was observed in young adult naive repertoires, while no such trend was observed in memory repertoires.

This clonotype was recorded many times. Its antigen remains unidentified. Base quality data are lacking; no much larger clone is found one base away. Every donor in the study was a healthy Caucasian. The twin cohort comprised three pairs of female monozygotic twins, all aged roughly 18 to 30 years. Peripheral blood mononuclear cells were the source from which RNA for the TCR libraries was isolated. Receptors were amplified or captured by 5' RACE. Reads for this sample came from an Illumina HiSeq 2000. Template switching introduced a universal primer binding site; the final cDNA contained a unique molecular identifier, enabling accurate counting of TCR cDNA molecules. First-strand cDNA for TCR alpha and beta chains was synthesized from specific primers in the conserved constant-segment region. To control for contamination, every cDNA library carried two barcodes: a SMART-Mk sample barcode plus Illumina barcodes. TruSeq adapter sequences and Illumina sample barcodes were added in two successive PCR steps. TCR alpha and beta cDNA libraries were sequenced on the Illumina HiSeq platform with custom primers. In the source study's methods: Raw reads were processed with MiGEC to extract unique molecular identifiers, and MiXCR was used to determine CDR3 positions. Recombination models were inferred per individual with the repgenHMM and IGoR tools using an EM algorithm. Shared clonotype analysis was performed with the tcR package in R, normalizing sharing by the product of cloneset sizes. Out-of-frame nonproductive sequences were analyzed to study raw recombination free of thymic and clonal selection effects. The raw public reads went through TCRdb reprocessing: fastp at Q25, MiXCR clone calling, in-frame beta chains kept. Rows with a matching CDR3 protein are joined into one entry that keeps the most common DNA and genes. The V and J calls and clone size come from TCRdb's table, not from the authors' own analysis. The sample table shows hundreds of thousands of distinct CDR3 sequences, and roughly 20% are seen once. The top ten constitute around 13% of the sample.

Inclusive of the bounding cysteine and phenylalanine, the CDR3 is 13 residues long. The retained sequence is limited to the CDR3, 39 bases, with the frame set at the first base. V is reduced by 3 bases and J by 6 bases, leaving a spacing of 11 bases between them. The same data also went into a second study, on T cells expressing NK-cell markers. As that second paper reports: About eight donors provided sorted CD3+CD56+NKG2C+, CD3+CD56+NKG2C- and CD3+CD56-NKG2C+ T-cell subsets, whose TCR beta-chain repertoires were profiled. Among the eight sequenced donors, only one was HCMV-seronegative, while the other seven were HCMV-seropositive. In several experiments an anti-gammadeltaTCR antibody was added to restrict sorting to alphabetaTCR-expressing T cells. In a handful of donors, the dominant CD3+CD56+NKG2C+ clonotypes ranked among the top 10 CD8+ clonotypes, making up roughly 1.0-8% of CD8+ T cells. Those dominant clonotypes were again the most abundant among CD3+CD56-NKG2C+ cells in several donors, at roughly 25-60.1%. Whether the expanded NKG2C-expressing T cell clones were specific for HCMV antigens remained unclear. Randomly selected healthy volunteers, three men and five women, were used as the eight sequenced donors. A commercial ELISA kit detecting HCMV-specific IgG in serum was used to determine HCMV serostatus. For about 6 donors, bulk peripheral blood T-cell repertoires were additionally sequenced from unsorted PBMC. MIGEC was used to demultiplex reads and group the reads by UMI, and MiTCR was used to assemble and quantify clonotypes. To exclude erroneous sequences, only TCR cDNA sequences supported by at least two reads were retained. Downstream repertoire analysis used the tcR package, and clonotypes were matched across fractions by CDR3 nucleotide sequence plus V segment. Antigen specificity was annotated against VDJdb with VDJmatch, allowing one amino acid substitution in CDR3.

This TCR came from a woman between 18 and 30 years old in good health. The specimen was PBMCs. This sequence uses TRBV12-3 or TRBV12-4 and TRBJ1-2; tentative D gene TRBD1, with 5 bases matching. The CDR3 corresponds to CASSFRQGNGYTF. The sequenced DNA: TGTGCCAGCAGTTTCCGGCAGGGAAATGGCTACACCTTC.